A single sample gave rise to the 13 T cell receptor beta chains below, sequenced in a study of Graves' ophthalmopathy and Graves' hyperthyroidism. CDR3 regions of TCR beta were amplified from RNA transcripts. Scientists carried out first-round RT-PCR using HTBI primers and then a second-round multiplex PCR. TCRdb recomputed calls from the multiplex PCR reads with MiXCR, one row per CDR3 protein. The sample carries about 590,000 distinct CDR3 sequences, less than 40% recorded once. The sample was peripheral blood or thyroid tissue (not recorded which). These receptors came from an adult man with Graves' hyperthyroidism.

A word on this clonotype: This may be a read error: a much more frequent sequence differs by one nucleotide. The chain is built from TRBV20-1 and TRBJ2-5, with 7 bases aligning to TRBD2. The ends lost 4 bases at V and 5 bases at J; junction bases unmatched: 13. The length of the CDR3 is 15 residues. From germline, CDR1 is DFQATT and CDR2 SNEGSKA (reference sequence). Here the CDR3 reads CSAILGGGVHETQYF. CDR3 nucleotides: TGCAGTGCTATTTTGGGGGGAGGGGTCCACGAGACCCAGTACTTC.

This clonotype was seen only a few times. V is TRBV18 and J is TRBJ1-2; D uncertain. Germline V gene data show CDR1 as KGHSH and CDR2 as LQKENI. The CDR3 totals 13 residues. Trimming pared 6 bases from V and 3 bases from J, leaving 11 bases between. The DNA for the CDR3 is TGTGCCAGCTCGATCGACACGGACTATGGCTACACCTTC. It translates to CASSIDTDYGYTF.

J is TRBJ1-1 and V is TRBV5-6, with 9 bases lining up with TRBD1. The CDR3 length is 16 residues. Germline CDR1 reads SGHDT; CDR2 reads YYEEEE. V gave up 7 bases and J gave up 4 bases; unmatched junction bases: 14. The CDR3 DNA reads TGTGCCAGCTCAAAGAAACCTCGGGACAGGGTCACTGAAGCTTTCTTT. Amino acid sequence: CASSKKPRDRVTEAFF.

With respect to this clonotype: This may be a read error: a much more frequent sequence differs by one nucleotide. The V and J genes are TRBV7-3 and TRBJ1-2, with 7 bases aligning to TRBD1. This CDR3 contains 12 residues. The V segment lost 2 bases and the J segment 14 bases; nucleotides outside the gene matches: 8. Per germline, CDR1 SGHTA and CDR2 FQGTGA. The DNA for the CDR3 is TGTGCCAGCAGCTTATCAGGGGGGGGCCCGACCTTC. Its protein product is CASSLSGGGPTF.

About this clonotype itself: This could be a read error, since a much larger clone is one nucleotide away. This sequence joins TRBV7-2 and TRBJ1-5, with no clear D. The CDR3 extends over 16 amino acids. V was shortened by 1 base and J by 2 bases, with 12 bases between the two germline ends. The germline gives CDR1 SGHTA, CDR2 FQGNSA. The CDR3 DNA reads as TGTGCCAGCAGCTTAGATTCCACGGATGGCAATCAGCCCCAGCATTTT. Translating it yields CASSLDSTDGNQPQHF.

The chain couples TRBV5-5 to TRBJ1-1; 9 nucleotides match TRBD1. This CDR3 spans 15 amino acids. V lost 4 bases and J lost 5; bases outside the gene matches: 9. Germline CDR1 is SGHKS and CDR2 is YYEKEE (reference sequence). This CDR3 reads CASSPQGAVWTEAFF. In DNA, the CDR3 is TGTGCCAGCAGCCCACAGGGGGCCGTTTGGACTGAAGCTTTCTTT. Based on the CDR3 plus reference TRBV5-5 and TRBJ1-1, the full variable domain is DAGVTQSPTHLIKTRGQQVTLRCSPISGHKSVSWYQQVLGQGPQFIFQYYEKEERGRGNFPDRFSARQFPNYSSELNVNALLLGDSALYLCASSPQGAVWTEAFFGQGTRLTVV.

This clonotype was seen more than once but under ten times. The gene calls are TRBV11-2 and TRBJ2-3; TRBD2 aligns across 7 bases. The V gene end was trimmed by 6 bases and the J gene end by 2 bases; junction bases not matched to a gene: 14. Looked up from germline, CDR1 is SGHAT and CDR2 is FQNNGV. CDR3 length: 17 amino acids. CDR3 amino acids: CASSPIRASGFTDTQYF. Written as DNA, the CDR3 is TGTGCCAGCAGTCCGATCAGGGCTAGCGGTTTCACAGATACGCAGTATTTT.

About this clonotype: A much larger clone lies one base from this, so it may be a read error. This sequence joins TRBV25-1 and TRBJ1-2; D unresolved. The CDR3 runs to 13 residues. Trimming took 8 bases from V and 5 from J, leaving 15 bases between them. Germline values: CDR1 MGHDK, CDR2 SYGVNS. The CDR3 sequence is CASPLPSLYGYTF. DNA of the CDR3: TGTGCCAGCCCCCTCCCCAGCCTTTATGGCTACACCTTC.

J is TRBJ1-2 and V is TRBV29-1; D might be TRBD1 (6 bases). CDR3 size: 15 residues. The V gene lost 7 bases and the J gene lost 5 bases, with 23 bases spanning the gap. The germline V gene has CDR1 SQVTM and CDR2 ANQGSEA. This CDR3 is CSAGGSGTSTYGYTF. The CDR3 bases are TGCAGCGCTGGGGGTTCCGGGACAAGCACTTATGGCTACACCTTC.

In regard to this clonotype: It is unclear where the CDR3 begins or ends on the DNA, so no DNA is shown, and the CDR3 is as TCRdb lists it. V gene TRBV6-1 combines with J gene TRBJ1-1. The CDR3 region is 14 residues in length, termini included. Germline V CDR1 and CDR2: MNHNS, SASEGT. CDR3 sequence reads: CASSEAGWGKGSFF.

This clonotype was counted at least ten times. CDR3 region: CASSLVAGTSYEQYF. DNA of the CDR3: TGTGCCAGCAGCTTAGTAGCGGGTACCTCCTACGAGCAGTACTTC. The chain joins TRBV7-8 to TRBJ2-7; TRBD2 matches at 7 bases. The CDR3 extends over 15 amino acids. V shed 1 base and J 0 bases; nucleotides not matched to a gene: 3. Germline assignment: CDR1 SGHVS and CDR2 FQNEAQ.

CDR3 bases: TGTGCCAGCAGCCCCACGGGACAGGGTTTATTCACTGAAGCTTTCTTT. Its translation: CASSPTGQGLFTEAFF. The chain couples TRBV12-3 or TRBV12-4 to TRBJ1-1; 9 positions match TRBD1. This CDR3 comprises 16 residues. V shed 6 bases and J 4 bases; nucleotides not matched to a gene: 12.

The sample holds many counts of this clonotype. This chain connects TRBV6-5 to TRBJ1-4; no definite D call. CDR3 length equals 14 residues. Germline assignment: CDR1 MNHEY and CDR2 SVGAGI. The V and J ends lost 4 bases and 5 bases respectively, with 11 bases between them. CDR3 nucleotides: TGTGCCAGCAGTTTGGCGGAGCCCAATGAAAAACTGTTTTTT. Translating gives CASSLAEPNEKLFF.